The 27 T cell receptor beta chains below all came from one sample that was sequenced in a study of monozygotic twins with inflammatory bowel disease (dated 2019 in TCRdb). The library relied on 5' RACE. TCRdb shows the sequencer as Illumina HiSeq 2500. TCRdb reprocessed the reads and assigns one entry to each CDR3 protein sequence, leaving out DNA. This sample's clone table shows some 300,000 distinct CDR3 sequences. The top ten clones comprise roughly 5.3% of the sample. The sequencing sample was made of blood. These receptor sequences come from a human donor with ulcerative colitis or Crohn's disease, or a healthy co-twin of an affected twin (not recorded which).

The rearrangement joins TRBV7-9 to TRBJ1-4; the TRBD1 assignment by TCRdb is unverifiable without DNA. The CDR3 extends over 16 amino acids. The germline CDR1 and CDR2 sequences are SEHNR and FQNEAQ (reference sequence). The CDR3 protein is CASSLGGPGGHEKLFF.

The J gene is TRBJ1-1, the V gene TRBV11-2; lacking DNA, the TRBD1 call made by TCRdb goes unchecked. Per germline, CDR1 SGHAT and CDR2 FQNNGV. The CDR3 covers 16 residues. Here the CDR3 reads CASSLERGLANTEAFF.

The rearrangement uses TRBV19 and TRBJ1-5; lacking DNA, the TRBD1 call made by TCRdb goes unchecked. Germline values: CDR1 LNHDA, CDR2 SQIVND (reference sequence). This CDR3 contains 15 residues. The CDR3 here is CASSISGTDDQPQHF. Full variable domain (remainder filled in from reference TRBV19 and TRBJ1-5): DGGITQSPKYLFRKEGQNVTLSCEQNLNHDAMYWYRQDPGQGLRLIYYSQIVNDFQKGDIAEGYSVSREKKESFPLTVTSAQKNPTAFYLCASSISGTDDQPQHFGDGTRLSIL.

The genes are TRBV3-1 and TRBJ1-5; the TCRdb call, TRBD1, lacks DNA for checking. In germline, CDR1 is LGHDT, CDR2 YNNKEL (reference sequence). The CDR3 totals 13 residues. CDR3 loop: CASSQQGDQPQHF.

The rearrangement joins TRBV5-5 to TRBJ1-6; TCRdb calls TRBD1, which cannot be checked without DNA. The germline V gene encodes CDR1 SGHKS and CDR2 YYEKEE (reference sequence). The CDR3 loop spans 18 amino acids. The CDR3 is CASSSGDRGRTYNSPLHF.

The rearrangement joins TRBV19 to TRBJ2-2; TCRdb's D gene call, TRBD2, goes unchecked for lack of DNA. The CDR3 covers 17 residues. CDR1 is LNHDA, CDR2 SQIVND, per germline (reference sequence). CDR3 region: CASSKPLAGVGIGELFF.

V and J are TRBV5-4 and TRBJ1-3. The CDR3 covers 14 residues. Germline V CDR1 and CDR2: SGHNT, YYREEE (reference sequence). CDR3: CASSPRDSGNTIYF.

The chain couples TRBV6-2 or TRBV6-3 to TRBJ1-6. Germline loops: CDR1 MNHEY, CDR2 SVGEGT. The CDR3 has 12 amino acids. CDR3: CATLGFSAPLHF.

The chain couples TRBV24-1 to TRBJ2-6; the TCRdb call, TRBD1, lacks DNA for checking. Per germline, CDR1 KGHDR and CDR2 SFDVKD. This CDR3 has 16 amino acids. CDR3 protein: CATSGGALPGANVLTF.

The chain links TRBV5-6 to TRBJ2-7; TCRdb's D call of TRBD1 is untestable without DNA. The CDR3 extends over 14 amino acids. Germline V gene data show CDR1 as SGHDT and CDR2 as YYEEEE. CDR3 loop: CASSDSKTGMEQYF.

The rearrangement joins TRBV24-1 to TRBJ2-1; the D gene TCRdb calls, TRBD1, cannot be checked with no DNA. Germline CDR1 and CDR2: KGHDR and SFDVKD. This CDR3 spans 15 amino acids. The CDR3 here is CATSDLYGDSYEQFF.

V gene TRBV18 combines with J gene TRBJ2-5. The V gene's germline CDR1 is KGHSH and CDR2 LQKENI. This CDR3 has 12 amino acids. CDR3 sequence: CASSPEPETQYF.

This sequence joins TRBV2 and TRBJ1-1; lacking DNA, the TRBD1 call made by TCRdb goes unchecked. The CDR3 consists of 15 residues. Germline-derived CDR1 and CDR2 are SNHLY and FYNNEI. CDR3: CASRTGSSGSTEAFF.

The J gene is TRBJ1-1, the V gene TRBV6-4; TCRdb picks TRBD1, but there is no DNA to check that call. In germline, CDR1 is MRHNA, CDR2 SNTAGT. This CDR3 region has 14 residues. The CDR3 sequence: CASRILGVRTEAFF.

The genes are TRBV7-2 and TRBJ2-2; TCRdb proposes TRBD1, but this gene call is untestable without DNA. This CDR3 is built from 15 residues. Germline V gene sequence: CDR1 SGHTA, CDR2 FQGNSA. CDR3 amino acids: CASSPRQGRTGELFF.

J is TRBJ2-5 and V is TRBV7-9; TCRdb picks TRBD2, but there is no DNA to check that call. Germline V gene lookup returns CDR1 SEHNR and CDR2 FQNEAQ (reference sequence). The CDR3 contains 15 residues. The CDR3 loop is CASSARLARVETQYF.

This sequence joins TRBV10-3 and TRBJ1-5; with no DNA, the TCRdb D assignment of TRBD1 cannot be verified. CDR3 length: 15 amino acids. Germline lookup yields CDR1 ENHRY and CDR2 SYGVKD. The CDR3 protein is CAIRGSGEVNQPQHF.

This CDR3 reads CATSDRTSGSSYNEQFF. The V and J genes are TRBV24-1 and TRBJ2-1; the D gene TCRdb calls, TRBD2, cannot be checked with no DNA. The CDR3 runs 17 residues. Germline V lookup: CDR1 KGHDR, CDR2 SFDVKD.

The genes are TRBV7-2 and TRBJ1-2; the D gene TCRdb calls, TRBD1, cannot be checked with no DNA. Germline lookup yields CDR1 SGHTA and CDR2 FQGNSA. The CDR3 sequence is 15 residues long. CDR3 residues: CASSIKRDSNYGYTF.

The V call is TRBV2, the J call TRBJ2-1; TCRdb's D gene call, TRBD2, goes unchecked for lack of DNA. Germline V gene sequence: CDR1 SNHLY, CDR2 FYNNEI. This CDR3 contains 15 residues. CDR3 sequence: CASSTTSGAYNEQFF.

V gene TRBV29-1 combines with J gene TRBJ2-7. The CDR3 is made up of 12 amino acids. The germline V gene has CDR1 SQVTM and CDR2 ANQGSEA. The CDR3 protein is CSVGQDSYEQYF.

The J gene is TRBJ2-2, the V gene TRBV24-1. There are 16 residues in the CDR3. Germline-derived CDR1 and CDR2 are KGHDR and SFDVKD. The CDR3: CATSDFGQANDGELIF.

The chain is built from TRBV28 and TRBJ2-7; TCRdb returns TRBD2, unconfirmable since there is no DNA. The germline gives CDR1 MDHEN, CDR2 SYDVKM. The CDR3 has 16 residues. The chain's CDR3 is CASSTSGSLGAYEQYF.

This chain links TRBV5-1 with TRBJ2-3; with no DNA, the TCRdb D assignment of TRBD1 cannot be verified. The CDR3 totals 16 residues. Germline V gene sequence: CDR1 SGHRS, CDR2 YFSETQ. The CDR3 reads CASSPRVRDTTSTQYF. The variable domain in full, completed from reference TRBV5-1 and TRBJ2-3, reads KAGVTQTPRYLIKTRGQQVTLSCSPISGHRSVSWYQQTPGQGLQFLFEYFSETQRNKGNFPGRFSGRQFSNSRSEMNVSTLELGDSALYLCASSPRVRDTTSTQYFGPGTRLTVL.

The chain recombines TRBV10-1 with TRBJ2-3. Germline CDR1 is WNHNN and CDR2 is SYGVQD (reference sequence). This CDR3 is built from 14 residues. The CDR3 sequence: CASSGHLSTDTQYF.

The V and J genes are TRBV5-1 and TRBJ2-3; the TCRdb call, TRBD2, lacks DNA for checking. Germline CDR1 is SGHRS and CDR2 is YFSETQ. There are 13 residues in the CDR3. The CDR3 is CASSLGPSHTQYF.

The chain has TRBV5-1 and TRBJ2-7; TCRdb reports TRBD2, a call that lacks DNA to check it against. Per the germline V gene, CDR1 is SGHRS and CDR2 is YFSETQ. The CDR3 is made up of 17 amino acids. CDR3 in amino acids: CASSTGTSGLTTYEQYF.